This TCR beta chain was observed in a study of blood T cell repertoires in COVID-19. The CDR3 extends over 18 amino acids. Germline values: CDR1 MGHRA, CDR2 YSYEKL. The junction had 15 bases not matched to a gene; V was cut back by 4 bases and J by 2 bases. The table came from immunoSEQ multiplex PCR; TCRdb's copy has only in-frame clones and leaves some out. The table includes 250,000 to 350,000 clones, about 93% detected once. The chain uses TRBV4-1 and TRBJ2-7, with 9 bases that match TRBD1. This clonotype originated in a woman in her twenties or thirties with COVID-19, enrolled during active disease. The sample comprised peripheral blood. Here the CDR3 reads CASSRTGTGSVGTYEQYF. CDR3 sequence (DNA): TGCGCCAGCAGCCGAACCGGGACAGGGTCTGTCGGTACCTACGAGCAGTACTTC.